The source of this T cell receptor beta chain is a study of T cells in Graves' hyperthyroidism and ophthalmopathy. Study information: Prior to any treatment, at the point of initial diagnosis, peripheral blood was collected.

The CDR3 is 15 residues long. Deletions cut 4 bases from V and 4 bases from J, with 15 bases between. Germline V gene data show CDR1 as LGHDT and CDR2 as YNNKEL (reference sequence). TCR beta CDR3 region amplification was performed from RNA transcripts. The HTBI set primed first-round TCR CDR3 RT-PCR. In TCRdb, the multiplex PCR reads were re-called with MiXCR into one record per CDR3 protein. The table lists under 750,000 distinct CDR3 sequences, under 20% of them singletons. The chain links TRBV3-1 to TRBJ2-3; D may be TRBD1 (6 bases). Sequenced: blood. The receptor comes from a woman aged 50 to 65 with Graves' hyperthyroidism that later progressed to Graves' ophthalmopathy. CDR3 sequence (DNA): TGTGCCAGCAGCCCACAAGGGGGAGCGGCAGATACGCAGTATTTT. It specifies CASSPQGGAADTQYF.